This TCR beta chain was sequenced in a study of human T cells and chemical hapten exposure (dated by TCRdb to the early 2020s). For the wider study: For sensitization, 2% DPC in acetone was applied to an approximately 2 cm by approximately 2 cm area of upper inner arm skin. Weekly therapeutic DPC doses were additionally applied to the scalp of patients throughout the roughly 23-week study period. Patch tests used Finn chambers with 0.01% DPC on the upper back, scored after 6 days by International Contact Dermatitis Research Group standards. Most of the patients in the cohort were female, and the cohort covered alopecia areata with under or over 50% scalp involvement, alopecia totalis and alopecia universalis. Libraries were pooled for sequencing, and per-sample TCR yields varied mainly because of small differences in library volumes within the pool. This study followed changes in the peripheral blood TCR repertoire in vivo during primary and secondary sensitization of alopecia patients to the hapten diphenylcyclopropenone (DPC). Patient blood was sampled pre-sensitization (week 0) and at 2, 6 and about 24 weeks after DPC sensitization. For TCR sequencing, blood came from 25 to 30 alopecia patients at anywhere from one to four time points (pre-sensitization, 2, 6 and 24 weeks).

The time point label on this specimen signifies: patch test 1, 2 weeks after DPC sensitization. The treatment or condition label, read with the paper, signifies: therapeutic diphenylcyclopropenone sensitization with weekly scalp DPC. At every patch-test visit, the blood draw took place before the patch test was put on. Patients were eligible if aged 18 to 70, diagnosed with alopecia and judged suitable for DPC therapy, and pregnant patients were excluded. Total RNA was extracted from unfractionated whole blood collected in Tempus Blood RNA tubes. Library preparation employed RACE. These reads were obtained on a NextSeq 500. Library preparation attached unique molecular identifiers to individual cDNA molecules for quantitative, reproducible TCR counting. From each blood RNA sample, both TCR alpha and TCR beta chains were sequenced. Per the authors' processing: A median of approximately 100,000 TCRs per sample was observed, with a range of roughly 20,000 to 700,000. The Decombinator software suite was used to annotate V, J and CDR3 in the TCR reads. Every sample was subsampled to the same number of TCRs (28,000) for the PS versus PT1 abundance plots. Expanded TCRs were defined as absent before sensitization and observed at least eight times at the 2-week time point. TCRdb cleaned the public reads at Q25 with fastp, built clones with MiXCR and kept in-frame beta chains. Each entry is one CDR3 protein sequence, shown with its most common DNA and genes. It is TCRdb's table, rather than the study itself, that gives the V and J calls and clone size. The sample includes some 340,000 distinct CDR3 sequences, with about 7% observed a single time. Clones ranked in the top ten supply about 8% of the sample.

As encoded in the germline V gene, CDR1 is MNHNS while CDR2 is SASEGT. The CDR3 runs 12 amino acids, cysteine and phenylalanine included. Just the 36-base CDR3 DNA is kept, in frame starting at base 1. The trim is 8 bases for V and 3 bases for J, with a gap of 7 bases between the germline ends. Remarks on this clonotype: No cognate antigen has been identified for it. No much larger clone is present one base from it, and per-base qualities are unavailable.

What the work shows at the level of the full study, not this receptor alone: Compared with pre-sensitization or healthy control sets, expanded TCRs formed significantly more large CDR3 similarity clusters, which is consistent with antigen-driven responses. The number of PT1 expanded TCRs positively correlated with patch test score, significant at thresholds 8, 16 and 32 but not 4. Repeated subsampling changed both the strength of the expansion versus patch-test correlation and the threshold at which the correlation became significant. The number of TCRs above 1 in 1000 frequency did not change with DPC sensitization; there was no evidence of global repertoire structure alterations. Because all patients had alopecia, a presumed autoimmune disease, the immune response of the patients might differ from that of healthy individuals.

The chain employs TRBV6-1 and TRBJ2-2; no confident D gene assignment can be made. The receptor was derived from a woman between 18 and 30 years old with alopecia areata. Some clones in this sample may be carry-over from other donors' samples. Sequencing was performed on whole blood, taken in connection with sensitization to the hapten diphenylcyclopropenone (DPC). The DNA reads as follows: TGTGCCAGCTCCCAGCACACCGGGGAGCTGTTTTTT. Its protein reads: CASSQHTGELFF.